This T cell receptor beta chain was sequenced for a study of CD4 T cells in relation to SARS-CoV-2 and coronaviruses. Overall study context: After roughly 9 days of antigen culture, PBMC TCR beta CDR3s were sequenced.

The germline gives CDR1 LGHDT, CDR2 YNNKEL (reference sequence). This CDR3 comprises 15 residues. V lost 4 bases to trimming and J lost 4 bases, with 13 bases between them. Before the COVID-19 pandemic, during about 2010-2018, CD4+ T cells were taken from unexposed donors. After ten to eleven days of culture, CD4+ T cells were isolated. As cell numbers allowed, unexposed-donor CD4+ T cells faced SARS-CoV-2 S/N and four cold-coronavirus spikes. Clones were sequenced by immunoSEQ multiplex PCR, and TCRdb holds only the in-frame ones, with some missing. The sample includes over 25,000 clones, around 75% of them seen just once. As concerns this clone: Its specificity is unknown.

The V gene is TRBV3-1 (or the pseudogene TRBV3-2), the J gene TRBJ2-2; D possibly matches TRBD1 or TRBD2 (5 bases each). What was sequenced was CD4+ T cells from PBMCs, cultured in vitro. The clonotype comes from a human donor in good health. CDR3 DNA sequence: TGTGCCAGCAGCCCGCTTCTAGGGACCACCGGGGAGCTGTTTTTT. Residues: CASSPLLGTTGELFF.